This T cell receptor beta chain was sequenced for a study of blood T cell repertoires in COVID-19. CDR3 length: 15 residues. Germline CDR1 and CDR2: LNHNV and YYDKDF (reference sequence). V shed 7 bases and J shed 4 bases, with 19 bases lying between them. The repertoire was sequenced with immunoSEQ multiplex PCR; TCRdb's copy has only in-frame clones and lacks some. The top ten hold around 3% of the sample, which has a few hundred thousand clones, roughly 90% seen once. This chain connects TRBV15 to TRBJ2-5, with a weak D call TRBD2 (6 bases). The origin of this receptor is a woman in her 30s with COVID-19, enrolled during active disease. The sequenced material came from peripheral blood. Written as DNA, the CDR3 is TGTGCCACCAACCCCGGACTACCCGGACGAGAGACCCAGTACTTC. This gives the protein CATNPGLPGRETQYF.